The 27 T cell receptor beta chains below all came from one sample that was sequenced in a study of neurological immune-mediated disorders. One entry per CDR3 protein results from TCRdb running MiXCR on the 5' RACE reads. The sample yields some 66,000 distinct CDR3 sequences, around 3% seen once. The source material was PBMCs. The receptors stem from a man aged 35 to 55 with multiple sclerosis.

At least ten counts were recorded for this clonotype. The rearrangement links TRBV7-9 to TRBJ1-5, with a tentative D call TRBD1 (6 bases). This CDR3 spans 15 amino acids. Germline V gene data show CDR1 as SEHNR and CDR2 as FQNEAQ (reference sequence). V lost 5 bases to trimming and J lost 1 base, with 12 bases between them. CDR3 loop: CASSPTGQSNQPQHF. Written as DNA, the CDR3 is TGTGCCAGCAGCCCAACGGGACAAAGCAATCAGCCCCAGCATTTT.

This clonotype was recorded many times. The chain joins TRBV13 to TRBJ2-1; 8 bases are shared with TRBD2. Trimming cost V 6 bases and J 2 bases; bases outside gene matches: 6. The germline CDR1 and CDR2 sequences are PRHDT and FYEKMQ (reference sequence). This CDR3 has 15 residues. Here the CDR3 DNA reads TGTGCCAGCAGTACCCGGGGGGGGGCCTACAATGAGCAGTTCTTC. Encoded protein: CASSTRGGAYNEQFF.

This clonotype was seen at least ten times. The chain employs TRBV12-3 or TRBV12-4 and TRBJ2-2; no definite D call. The CDR3 consists of 14 residues. The V and J ends lost 3 bases and 1 base respectively, with 6 bases between them. The CDR3: CASSFRWNTGELFF. CDR3 coding DNA: TGTGCCAGCAGTTTTAGGTGGAACACCGGGGAGCTGTTTTTT.

This clonotype was observed at least ten times. The chain links TRBV12-3 or TRBV12-4 to TRBJ2-3; a possible D gene is TRBD2 (7 bases). V gave up 7 bases and J gave up 4 bases, with 21 bases separating them. The CDR3 runs 16 residues. Here the CDR3 DNA reads TGTGCCAGCAAGCCCTCCGCGGGGGAGGGGGCAGATACGCAGTATTTT. Protein product: CASKPSAGEGADTQYF.

This clonotype was detected ten times or more. The rearrangement joins TRBV14 to TRBJ1-2, with D uncertain. The CDR3 loop spans 12 amino acids. Trimming pared 3 bases from V and 6 bases from J, leaving 8 bases between. CDR1 is SGHDN and CDR2 is FVKESK in the germline V gene. The chain's CDR3 is CASSQGWNGYTF. In nucleotides, the CDR3 is TGTGCCAGCAGCCAGGGATGGAATGGCTACACCTTC.

This clonotype was recorded many times. The chain joins TRBV4-1 to TRBJ1-2; maybe TRBD1 (5 bases). Trimming pared 0 bases from V and 4 bases from J, leaving 12 bases between. The CDR3 runs 15 residues. Germline V gene lookup returns CDR1 MGHRA and CDR2 YSYEKL. The CDR3 sequence: CASSQEWGGAYGYTF. The CDR3 bases are TGCGCCAGCAGCCAAGAATGGGGGGGAGCCTATGGCTACACCTTC.

This clonotype was detected many times. The chain is built from TRBV11-2 and TRBJ2-3; D ambiguous. The germline gives CDR1 SGHAT, CDR2 FQNNGV. Trimming took off 5 bases at V and 5 bases at J, with 11 bases between the two ends. This CDR3 is built from 13 residues. The CDR3 reads CASSAFFRDTQYF. CDR3 DNA: TGTGCCAGCAGCGCGTTTTTTCGAGATACGCAGTATTTT.

This clonotype was counted between two and nine times. Since a much larger clone is just one base distant, this may be a read error. The chain recombines TRBV18 with TRBJ2-7; 8 nucleotides line up with TRBD2. CDR1 KGHSH and CDR2 LQKENI come from the germline V gene. V shed 4 bases, J shed 2 bases, and the junction held 7 bases outside the gene matches. There are 15 residues in the CDR3. The CDR3 protein is CASSQEAGATYEQYF. CDR3 sequence (DNA): TGTGCCAGCTCACAGGAAGCGGGAGCAACCTACGAGCAGTACTTC.

This clonotype was seen a few times. The V and J genes are TRBV6-1 and TRBJ1-1; D ambiguous. V was cut by 3 bases and J by 2 bases, with 10 bases left in between. This CDR3 comprises 14 residues. The germline CDR1 and CDR2 sequences are MNHNS and SASEGT. The CDR3 sequence: CASSEAAFNTEAFF. In DNA form, the CDR3 reads TGTGCCAGCAGTGAGGCAGCCTTTAACACTGAAGCTTTCTTT.

About this clonotype itself: At one end the junction does not follow the germline gene, possibly because of a read error. This chain links TRBV18 with TRBJ2-1, with D tentatively TRBD2 (6 bases). CDR3 length equals 14 residues. The V gene's germline CDR1 is KGHSH and CDR2 LQKENI. The CDR3: CASSPTGDYDEQFF. CDR3 sequence (DNA): TGTGCCAGCTCACCAACGGGAGACTACGATGAGCAGTTCTTC.

The chain links TRBV5-1 to TRBJ1-5, with D possibly matching TRBD1 (5 bases). Trimming cost V 0 bases and J 5 bases, with 6 bases left between them. The CDR3 contains 13 residues. Germline values: CDR1 SGHRS, CDR2 YFSETQ. CDR3 bases: TGCGCCAGCAGCTTGGGACAGTATCAGCCCCAGCATTTT. Residues: CASSLGQYQPQHF.

This clonotype showed up many times. The CDR3 is CAISESRQANYGYTF. In nucleotides, the CDR3 is TGTGCCATCAGTGAGTCGAGACAGGCGAACTATGGCTACACCTTC. J is TRBJ1-2 and V is TRBV10-3; TRBD1 is a possible D gene (6 bases). V was clipped by 0 bases and J by 2 bases, with 10 bases between them. The CDR3 extends over 15 amino acids. Germline CDR1 is ENHRY and CDR2 is SYGVKD.

The sample holds many counts of this clonotype. The chain is built from TRBV5-1 and TRBJ2-1; 8 bases are a match to TRBD2. CDR1 and CDR2 (germline): SGHRS, YFSETQ. This CDR3 is 15 amino acids long. The V segment lost 0 bases and the J segment 4 bases; nucleotides outside the gene matches: 3. CDR3: CASSLAGGEYNEQFF. CDR3 in DNA: TGCGCCAGCAGCTTGGCCGGGGGGGAGTACAATGAGCAGTTCTTC.

There are many counts of this clonotype. This chain joins TRBV7-2 and TRBJ2-2, with TRBD1 identical over 9 bases. The germline V gene encodes CDR1 SGHTA and CDR2 FQGNSA. The junction had 9 bases not matched to a gene; V was cut back by 9 bases and J by 7 bases. The CDR3 runs 14 residues. CDR3 sequence (DNA): TGTGCCAGTGAACAGGGGGCGCTCATCGGGGAGCTGTTTTTT. As protein: CASEQGALIGELFF. Using reference TRBV7-2 and TRBJ2-2 for the parts outside the CDR3, the full variable domain is GAGVSQSPSNKVTEKGKDVELRCDPISGHTALYWYRQSLGQGLEFLIYFQGNSAPDKSGLPSDRFSAERTGGSVSTLTIQRTQQEDSAVYLCASEQGALIGELFFGEGSRLTVL.

This clonotype was counted ten times or more. The rearrangement uses TRBV5-1 and TRBJ2-3; 14 bases line up with TRBD2. Germline trimming cut 6 bases from V and 6 bases from J; bases unmatched to any gene: 6. The germline V gene encodes CDR1 SGHRS and CDR2 YFSETQ. CDR3 length: 15 amino acids. The DNA of the CDR3 is TGCGCCAGCAAAGCGGGACTAGCGGGGGACGATACGCAGTATTTT. This gives the protein CASKAGLAGDDTQYF. Combining the CDR3 with reference TRBV5-1 and TRBJ2-3 gives the whole variable domain KAGVTQTPRYLIKTRGQQVTLSCSPISGHRSVSWYQQTPGQGLQFLFEYFSETQRNKGNFPGRFSGRQFSNSRSEMNVSTLELGDSALYLCASKAGLAGDDTQYFGPGTRLTVL.

This clonotype appeared many times. The chain couples TRBV5-6 to TRBJ2-1; 9 positions match TRBD1. V lost 2 bases to trimming and J lost 6 bases; unmatched junction nucleotides: 6. CDR1 and CDR2 (germline): SGHDT, YYEEEE. The CDR3 consists of 15 residues. This CDR3 reads CASSFGTGISNEQFF. The DNA of the CDR3 is TGTGCCAGCAGCTTTGGGACAGGGATAAGCAATGAGCAGTTCTTC.

This clonotype was counted at least ten times. The rearrangement joins TRBV5-6 to TRBJ1-4; TRBD1 is a possible D gene (6 bases). Deletions cut 0 bases from V and 5 bases from J, with 11 bases between. Germline CDR1 SGHDT, CDR2 YYEEEE. CDR3 length equals 15 residues. The CDR3 here is CASSLGGTRNEKLFF. DNA for the CDR3: TGTGCCAGCAGCTTGGGGGGGACAAGAAATGAAAAACTGTTTTTT.

This clonotype was seen repeatedly, ten times or more. V usage is TRBV5-6 and J usage is TRBJ1-4; TRBD1 agrees at 7 bases. Germline V gives CDR1 SGHDT, CDR2 YYEEEE. There are 16 residues in the CDR3. Trimming cost V 1 base and J 3 bases; bases outside gene matches: 6. The CDR3 DNA reads TGTGCCAGCAGCTTGCCGGTCCAGGGGGCTAATGAAAAACTGTTTTTT. This encodes CASSLPVQGANEKLFF.

Many counts were recorded for this clonotype. J is TRBJ2-3 and V is TRBV5-6; a weak D match, TRBD1 (5 bases). Germline V gene lookup returns CDR1 SGHDT and CDR2 YYEEEE. This CDR3 region has 13 residues. V lost 1 base to trimming and J lost 3 bases, with 6 bases between them. CDR3 in DNA: TGTGCCAGCAGCTTGCCAGGGACAGATACGCAGTATTTT. Amino acids: CASSLPGTDTQYF.

This clonotype came up many times. J is TRBJ2-4 and V is TRBV20-1, with 7 bases fitting TRBD2. The germline V gene encodes CDR1 DFQATT and CDR2 SNEGSKA (reference sequence). The CDR3 is made up of 15 amino acids. V shed 5 bases, J shed 8 bases, and the junction held 15 bases outside the gene matches. The CDR3 is CSAPQLGRGDDIQYF. For the CDR3, the DNA is TGCAGTGCTCCCCAGTTGGGTCGGGGGGATGACATTCAGTACTTC.

In its sample, this clonotype was seen many times. The V call is TRBV5-1, the J call TRBJ1-1; no reliable D call. Germline-derived CDR1 and CDR2 are SGHRS and YFSETQ. V was shortened by 1 base and J by 0 bases, with 7 bases between the two germline ends. CDR3 length: 14 residues. The CDR3 DNA follows: TGCGCCAGCAGCTTGTTACAGATGAACACTGAAGCTTTCTTT. Its protein is CASSLLQMNTEAFF. The full variable domain, in which reference TRBV5-1 and TRBJ1-1 provide the parts outside the CDR3, is KAGVTQTPRYLIKTRGQQVTLSCSPISGHRSVSWYQQTPGQGLQFLFEYFSETQRNKGNFPGRFSGRQFSNSRSEMNVSTLELGDSALYLCASSLLQMNTEAFFGQGTRLTVV.

This clonotype was seen many times. The CDR3 nucleotides are TGTGCCAGCAGCCAGCAGAATACGCAGTATTTT. It translates to CASSQQNTQYF. V gene TRBV14 combines with J gene TRBJ2-3, with D unresolved. The CDR3 has 11 amino acids. Germline V gene sequence: CDR1 SGHDN, CDR2 FVKESK. Trimming pared 3 bases from V and 7 bases from J, leaving 5 bases between.

Many counts were recorded for this clonotype. The V gene is TRBV5-6, the J gene TRBJ1-5, with D perhaps TRBD1 (5 bases). V gave up 4 bases and J gave up 2 bases, with 7 bases separating them. The CDR3 extends over 13 amino acids. CDR1 is SGHDT, CDR2 YYEEEE, per germline. CDR3: CASSGGGNQPQHF. The CDR3 coding sequence is TGTGCCAGCAGCGGGGGAGGCAATCAGCCCCAGCATTTT.

The table lists this clonotype with many counts. The CDR3 here is CASSRSGEETQYF. In DNA form, the CDR3 reads TGTGCCAGCAGTCGAAGCGGGGAGGAGACCCAGTACTTC. V and J are TRBV3-1 and TRBJ2-5; 7 bases are a match to TRBD2. V was pared by 6 bases and J by 5 bases, with 6 bases of the junction left unmatched. This CDR3 has 13 residues. Germline CDR1 LGHDT, CDR2 YNNKEL (reference sequence).

This clonotype was seen at least ten times. The chain has TRBV7-2 and TRBJ1-1; D call uncertain. V dropped 5 bases and J dropped 6 bases, with 16 bases sitting between them. The CDR3 length is 14 residues. Germline CDR1 reads SGHTA; CDR2 reads FQGNSA. In DNA form, the CDR3 reads TGTGCCAGCAGCCTAGTGAGTAGTCGGGCTGAAGCTTTCTTT. This encodes CASSLVSSRAEAFF.

In its sample, this clonotype was seen many times. V and J are TRBV20-1 and TRBJ1-4, with a possible D match to TRBD1 (5 bases). Per the germline V gene, CDR1 is DFQATT and CDR2 is SNEGSKA (reference sequence). This CDR3 is built from 12 residues. V lost 2 bases and J 8 bases, leaving 9 bases between the germline ends. CDR3 sequence: CSARQGEEKLFF. CDR3 DNA sequence: TGCAGTGCTAGACAGGGAGAAGAAAAACTGTTTTTT.

This clonotype was detected ten times or more. The V and J genes are TRBV15 and TRBJ1-3; no clear D. This CDR3 region has 15 residues. Deletions cut 0 bases from V and 2 bases from J, with 8 bases between. The V gene's germline CDR1 is LNHNV and CDR2 YYDKDF (reference sequence). DNA for the CDR3: TGTGCCACCAGCAGAGATCGAGGAACTGGAAACACCATATATTTT. Its protein product is CATSRDRGTGNTIYF.